This TCR beta chain is drawn from a study of neurological immune-mediated disorders. TCRdb fed the 5' RACE reads into MiXCR, producing one record per CDR3 protein. Here the sample spans about 80,000 distinct CDR3 sequences, about 5.6% being singletons. This clonotype was recorded many times. The time point denotes: longitudinal time-point 2. The sequence came from a woman aged 60-75 years with multiple sclerosis. Sample: PBMCs.

The CDR3 bases are TGCAGTGCGCCGACGAGGGGGCGCACAGATACGCAGTATTTT. Translation: CSAPTRGRTDTQYF. The genes are TRBV20-1 and TRBJ2-3, with 7 bases aligning to TRBD1. The CDR3 runs to 14 residues. Germline trimming cut 6 bases from V and 1 base from J; bases unmatched to any gene: 7. Per the germline V gene, CDR1 is DFQATT and CDR2 is SNEGSKA (reference sequence).